This TCR beta chain was observed in a study of somatic mutations in cytotoxic T cells in rheumatoid arthritis. About the research overall: Using a FACSAria II or Sony SH800, a portion of the V beta antibody-stained T-cell populations were flow-sorted at nearly 100% purity, and among those populations were V beta1+ cells that were then sequenced for TCRB. General study points: Just what the expanded CD8+ clones targeted, in terms of antigens, remained unknown.

The method was immunoSEQ multiplex PCR; TCRdb's version includes in-frame clones alone and lacks a portion of them. Seen here are thousands of clones, 74% observed once, and the top ten hold about 16%. In the case of this clone: Its cognate antigen is unknown.

CDR3 length: 24 residues. Germline CDR1 LGHNA, CDR2 YNFKEQ. The trim removed 4 bases at V and 1 base at J, leaving 27 bases unmatched. This chain links TRBV4-2 with TRBJ2-3; 12 positions agree with TRBD2. The clonotype was recovered from an adult with rheumatoid arthritis. Sequenced: CD8+ T cells sorted from blood. The CDR3 region is CASSRCPLCQTSGRRGGGTDTQYF. CDR3 coding DNA: TGTGCCAGCAGCCGCTGCCCCCTTTGTCAAACTAGCGGGAGGAGGGGAGGAGGCACAGATACGCAGTATTTT.